What follows are 9 T cell receptor beta chains derived from one specimen sequenced in a study of shared clonotypes between healthy human individuals. Clones were read by immunoSEQ multiplex PCR, and TCRdb kept only the in-frame ones, dropping some. In the table there are 550,000 to 850,000 clones, roughly 72% of which are singletons. Material for sequencing was memory CD4+ T cells sorted from blood. Subset meaning: CD45RA-negative fraction. Receptors originate from a woman aged 25-40 years in good health.

The chain links TRBV5-8 to TRBJ2-7; perhaps TRBD2 as D (5 bases). Germline V gene data show CDR1 as SGHTS and CDR2 as YDEGEE. This CDR3 is 14 amino acids long. V was pared by 3 bases and J by 3 bases, with 13 bases between. The CDR3: CASSSGLLYYEQYF. DNA of the CDR3: TGTGCCAGCAGCTCAGGACTTTTGTACTACGAGCAGTACTTC.

This chain joins TRBV19 and TRBJ2-7, with 10 bases lining up with TRBD2. V lost 7 bases and J lost 3; bases outside the gene matches: 12. CDR1 and CDR2 from the germline V gene are LNHDA and SQIVND (reference sequence). The CDR3 totals 16 residues. CDR3 DNA sequence: TGTGCCAGTAAGCCTAGCGGGAGTAGAATAAACTACGAGCAGTACTTC. Translating gives CASKPSGSRINYEQYF.

This chain uses TRBV7-2 with TRBJ2-1; 11 nucleotides match TRBD2. The CDR3 is made up of 16 amino acids. The germline V gene encodes CDR1 SGHTA and CDR2 FQGNSA. V lost 5 bases to trimming and J lost 3 bases; unmatched junction nucleotides: 6. The CDR3 DNA follows: TGTGCCAGCAGCATAAGGACTAGCGGGCGCTACAATGAGCAGTTCTTC. This encodes CASSIRTSGRYNEQFF. The full variable domain, in which reference TRBV7-2 and TRBJ2-1 provide the parts outside the CDR3, is GAGVSQSPSNKVTEKGKDVELRCDPISGHTALYWYRQSLGQGLEFLIYFQGNSAPDKSGLPSDRFSAERTGGSVSTLTIQRTQQEDSAVYLCASSIRTSGRYNEQFFGPGTRLTVL.

This clone was seen at least ten times. The identical CDR3 is also encoded by other nucleotide sequences in the sample. V is TRBV6-5 and J is TRBJ1-2; 8 bases agree with TRBD1. This CDR3 has 13 residues. Germline assignment: CDR1 MNHEY and CDR2 SVGAGI. Trimming at V came to 6 bases and at J to 3 bases, leaving 3 bases not matched to a gene. The CDR3 spells CASSPTGDYGYTF. The CDR3, as DNA: TGTGCCAGCAGCCCGACAGGGGACTATGGCTACACCTTC.

The rearrangement joins TRBV27 to TRBJ2-1, with D perhaps matching TRBD1 (6 bases). CDR1 is MNHEY, CDR2 SMNVEV, per germline (reference sequence). This CDR3 region has 13 residues. V lost 5 bases to trimming and J lost 6 bases, with 11 bases between them. CDR3 residues: CASSRQGTNEQFF. In DNA, the CDR3 is TGTGCCAGCAGTCGGCAGGGGACCAATGAGCAGTTCTTC.

This clone was seen only once. CDR3 sequence: CASSFPTGEGKTQYF. The CDR3 DNA is TGTGCCAGCAGTTTTCCGACAGGGGAAGGAAAGACCCAGTACTTC. The chain links TRBV28 to TRBJ2-5, with 8 positions matching TRBD1. V lost 3 bases to trimming and J lost 6 bases; unmatched junction nucleotides: 9. Germline lookup yields CDR1 MDHEN and CDR2 SYDVKM. This CDR3 spans 15 amino acids.

The J gene is TRBJ1-5, the V gene TRBV4-1; D is undetermined. The V end lost 0 bases, the J end lost 2 bases, and 8 bases lay between the germline ends. The CDR3 is 15 amino acids. Per germline, CDR1 MGHRA and CDR2 YSYEKL. The CDR3 loop reads CASSQEGFGNQPQHF. CDR3 nucleotide sequence: TGCGCCAGCAGCCAAGAGGGATTCGGCAATCAGCCCCAGCATTTT.

The chain employs TRBV15 and TRBJ2-7; 11 nucleotides align to TRBD2. Losses at the gene ends were 3 bases for V and 4 bases for J; bases not matched to a gene: 8. The CDR3 extends over 16 amino acids. Germline V gives CDR1 LNHNV, CDR2 YYDKDF (reference sequence). The CDR3: CATSSTTSGSRYEQYF. DNA of the CDR3: TGTGCCACCAGCAGTACTACTAGCGGGAGTCGGTACGAGCAGTACTTC. Full variable domain (rest looked up from reference TRBV15 and TRBJ2-7): DAMVIQNPRYQVTQFGKPVTLSCSQTLNHNVMYWYQQKSSQAPKLLFHYYDKDFNNEADTPDNFQSRRPNTSFCFLDIRSPGLGDTAMYLCATSSTTSGSRYEQYFGPGTRLTVT.

The sample holds one count of this clone. The CDR3 spells CASSQVTTGAKNIQYF. In DNA, the CDR3 is TGCGCCAGCAGCCAGGTGACGACAGGAGCCAAAAACATTCAGTACTTC. This chain joins TRBV4-1 and TRBJ2-4, with a weak D call TRBD1 (6 bases). Trimming took 3 bases from V and 0 from J, leaving 12 bases between them. The CDR3 is 16 amino acids. Per the germline V gene, CDR1 is MGHRA and CDR2 is YSYEKL.